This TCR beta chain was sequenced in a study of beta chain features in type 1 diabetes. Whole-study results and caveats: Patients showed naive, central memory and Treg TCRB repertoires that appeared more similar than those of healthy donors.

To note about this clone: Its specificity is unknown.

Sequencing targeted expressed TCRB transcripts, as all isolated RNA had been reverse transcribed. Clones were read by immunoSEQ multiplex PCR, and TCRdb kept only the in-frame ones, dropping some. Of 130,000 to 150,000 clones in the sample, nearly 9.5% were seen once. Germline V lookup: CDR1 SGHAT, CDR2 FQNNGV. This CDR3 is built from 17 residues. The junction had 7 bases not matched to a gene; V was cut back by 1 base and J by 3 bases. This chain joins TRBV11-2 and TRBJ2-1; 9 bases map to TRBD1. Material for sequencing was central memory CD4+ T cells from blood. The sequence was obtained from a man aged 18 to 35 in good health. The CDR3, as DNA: TGTGCCAGCAGCTTAGGTGGGACAGGGCGAAGCTACAATGAGCAGTTCTTC. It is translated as CASSLGGTGRSYNEQFF.